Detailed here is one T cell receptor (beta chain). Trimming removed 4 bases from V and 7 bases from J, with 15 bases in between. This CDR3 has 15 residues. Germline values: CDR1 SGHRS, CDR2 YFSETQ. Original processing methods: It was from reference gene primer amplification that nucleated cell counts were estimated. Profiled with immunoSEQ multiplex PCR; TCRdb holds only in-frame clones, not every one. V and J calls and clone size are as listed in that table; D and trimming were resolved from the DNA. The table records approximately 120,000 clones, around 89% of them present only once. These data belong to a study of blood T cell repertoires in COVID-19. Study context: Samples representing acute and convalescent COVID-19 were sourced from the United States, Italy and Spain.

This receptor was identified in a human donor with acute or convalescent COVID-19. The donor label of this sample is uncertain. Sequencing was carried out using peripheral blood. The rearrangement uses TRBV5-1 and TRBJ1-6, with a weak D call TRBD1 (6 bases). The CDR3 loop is CASSTHRVRNSPLHF. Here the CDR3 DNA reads TGCGCCAGCAGCACCCACAGGGTTCGGAATTCACCCCTCCACTTT.